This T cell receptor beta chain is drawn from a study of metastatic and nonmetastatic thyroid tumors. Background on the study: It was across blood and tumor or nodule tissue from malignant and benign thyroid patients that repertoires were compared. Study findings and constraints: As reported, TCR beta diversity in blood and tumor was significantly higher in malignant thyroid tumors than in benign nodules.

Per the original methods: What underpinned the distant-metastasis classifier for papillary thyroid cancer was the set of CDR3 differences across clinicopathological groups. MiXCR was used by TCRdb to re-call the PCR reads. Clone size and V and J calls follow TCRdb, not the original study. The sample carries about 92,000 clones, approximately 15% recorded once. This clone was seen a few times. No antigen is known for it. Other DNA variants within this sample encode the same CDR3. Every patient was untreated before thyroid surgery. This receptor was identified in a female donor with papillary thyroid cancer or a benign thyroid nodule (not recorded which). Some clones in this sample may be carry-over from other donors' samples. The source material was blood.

In DNA, the CDR3 is TGTGCCAGCAGTTACTCGGGCCTAGCGGGTGGGGGGACGCAGTATTTT. This encodes CASSYSGLAGGGTQYF. V and J are TRBV6-5 and TRBJ2-3; 8 bases are shared with TRBD2. The CDR3 is made up of 16 amino acids. The germline gives CDR1 MNHEY, CDR2 SVGAGI. V gave up 0 bases and J gave up 9 bases; unmatched junction bases: 11.